The 19 T cell receptor beta chains below were found in one sample sequenced in a study of CD8 T cells in Susac syndrome (dated by TCRdb to between 2018 and 2020). The library was prepared using the immunoSEQ multiplex PCR assay. RNA was extracted with the RNeasy kit and about 0.5 to 1 ug was reverse transcribed using random hexamers. TCRdb reanalyzed the raw reads on its own, using fastp at Q25 for trimming and MiXCR for clone calling, and kept in-frame beta chains. Each entry merges the rows of one CDR3 protein and shows their most common DNA and genes. Recorded for this sample are roughly 200,000 distinct CDR3 sequences; around 93% of them occurred a single time. The ten largest clones take up approximately 0.098% of the sample. The sequencing input was CD4+ T cells from PBMCs. Source of these receptors: a human donor in good health.

The chain carries TRBV6-5 and TRBJ2-3, with no clear D. CDR3 length: 14 amino acids. The ends were cut back, 0 bases at V and 7 bases at J, with 11 bases in the middle. The germline V gene encodes CDR1 MNHEY and CDR2 SVGAGI. CDR3 coding DNA: TGTGCCAGCAGTTACTCGAAACTTCTTTATACGCAGTATTTT. It translates to CASSYSKLLYTQYF.

The V gene is TRBV2, the J gene TRBJ2-5; D may be TRBD2 (6 bases). CDR1 and CDR2 from the germline V gene are SNHLY and FYNNEI. The CDR3 runs to 15 residues. Trimming shortened V by 0 bases and J by 4 bases, and 12 bases separated the two germline ends. The CDR3 coding sequence is TGTGCCAGCAGTGAAGCTTTGGGGGGTCCAGAGACCCAGTACTTC. Translation gives CASSEALGGPETQYF. Drawing the rest from reference TRBV2 and TRBJ2-5, the complete variable domain is EPEVTQTPSHQVTQMGQEVILRCVPISNHLYFYWYRQILGQKVEFLVSFYNNEISEKSEIFDDQFSVERPDGSNFTLKIRSTKLEDSAMYFCASSEALGGPETQYFGPGTRLLVL.

This CDR3 is CASRAYRSSNTGELFF. The CDR3 DNA reads as TGTGCCAGCAGAGCCTACCGGTCCTCGAACACCGGGGAGCTGTTTTTT. This rearrangement joins TRBV6-1 to TRBJ2-2; D is ambiguous. CDR1 is MNHNS, CDR2 SASEGT, per germline. This CDR3 has 16 amino acids. V was shortened by 6 bases and J by 0 bases, with 14 bases between the two germline ends.

V usage is TRBV7-2 and J usage is TRBJ2-5, with D possibly matching TRBD2 (6 bases). Germline V gene lookup returns CDR1 SGHTA and CDR2 FQGNSA. This CDR3 is built from 12 residues. V was shortened by 8 bases and J by 5 bases, with 12 bases between the two germline ends. CDR3 in DNA: TGTGCCAGCGGGCTGGCGGGGGAGACCCAGTACTTC. This translates into CASGLAGETQYF.

J is TRBJ2-3 and V is TRBV6-5, with no clear D. CDR1 is MNHEY, CDR2 SVGAGI, per germline. V was cut by 5 bases and J by 0 bases, with 6 bases left in between. CDR3 length: 13 amino acids. CDR3 nucleotide sequence: TGTGCCAGCAGTCAATCTAGCACAGATACGCAGTATTTT. It translates to CASSQSSTDTQYF.

The gene calls are TRBV20-1 and TRBJ2-5, with D hard to call. The CDR3 length is 14 residues. Trimming took off 0 bases at V and 5 bases at J, with 13 bases between the two ends. Per the germline V gene, CDR1 is DFQATT and CDR2 is SNEGSKA (reference sequence). CDR3 loop: CSARDRAPAETQYF. The CDR3 DNA is TGCAGTGCTAGAGATAGGGCGCCGGCGGAGACCCAGTACTTC.

V usage is TRBV28 and J usage is TRBJ2-3; 7 bases are shared with TRBD2. The CDR3 is 14 amino acids. V shed 6 bases and J 9 bases; nucleotides not matched to a gene: 12. Germline V CDR1 and CDR2: MDHEN, SYDVKM. CDR3 coding DNA: TGTGCCAGCAGGGAGACGACTAGCCGAGTGACGCAGTATTTT. This sequence encodes CASRETTSRVTQYF.

The V call is TRBV13, the J call TRBJ1-1; perhaps TRBD1 as D (6 bases). Between the trimmed V and J ends, which lost 7 bases and 3 bases, there was a span of 15 bases. CDR3 length: 14 residues. Germline V gene sequence: CDR1 PRHDT, CDR2 FYEKMQ (reference sequence). Written as DNA, the CDR3 is TGTGCCAGCATCAAAGGGGGTAGGTACACTGAAGCTTTCTTT. Translating gives CASIKGGRYTEAFF. The full variable domain, with the rest looked up from reference TRBV13 and TRBJ1-1, is AAGVIQSPRHLIKEKRETATLKCYPIPRHDTVYWYQQGPGQDPQFLISFYEKMQSDKGSIPDRFSAQQFSDYHSELNMSSLELGDSALYFCASIKGGRYTEAFFGQGTRLTVV.

The chain couples TRBV20-1 to TRBJ2-5; D is uncertain. CDR3 length: 12 amino acids. Deletions cut 6 bases from V and 5 bases from J, with 13 bases between. Germline CDR1 DFQATT, CDR2 SNEGSKA (reference sequence). The CDR3 region is CSAPGDGETQYF. The CDR3, as DNA: TGCAGTGCCCCCGGAGACGGGGAGACCCAGTACTTC.

The CDR3 bases are TGCGCCAGCAGCCCTCGTGCCCTCGATAGAAACACCATATATTTT. It specifies CASSPRALDRNTIYF. The J gene is TRBJ1-3, the V gene TRBV4-1; D not resolved. The CDR3 runs 15 residues. The germline CDR1 and CDR2 sequences are MGHRA and YSYEKL. V shed 4 bases and J shed 5 bases, with 15 bases lying between them.

As concerns this clonotype: The junction shows a germline mismatch at one end, possibly a read error. The chain has TRBV2 and TRBJ2-4; 13 nucleotides line up with TRBD2. This CDR3 has 20 residues. The germline V gene has CDR1 SNHLY and CDR2 FYNNEI. CDR3 coding DNA: TGTGCCAGCAGTCAAGCTCCGGGACTAGCGGGGCAACTAGCCAAAAACATTCAGTACTTC. Its protein is CASSQAPGLAGQLAKNIQYF.

The rearrangement joins TRBV9 to TRBJ2-2; 7 bases agree with TRBD2. Trimming cost V 5 bases and J 1 base; bases outside gene matches: 5. This CDR3 is 15 amino acids long. The germline gives CDR1 SGDLS, CDR2 YYNGEE. This CDR3 reads CASSVGGVNTGELFF. Here the CDR3 DNA reads TGTGCCAGCAGTGTTGGGGGGGTGAACACCGGGGAGCTGTTTTTT. The full variable domain, rest sourced from reference TRBV9 and TRBJ2-2, is DSGVTQTPKHLITATGQRVTLRCSPRSGDLSVYWYQQSLDQGLQFLIQYYNGEERAKGNILERFSAQQFPDLHSELNLSSLELGDSALYFCASSVGGVNTGELFFGEGSRLTVL.

The V gene is TRBV23-1, the J gene TRBJ2-2; 7 nucleotides line up with TRBD2. TRBV23-1 is labeled an ORF, and its function is uncertain. V lost 0 bases to trimming and J lost 3 bases; unmatched junction nucleotides: 4. This CDR3 is 16 amino acids long. The CDR3 reads CASSQSMGGDTGELFF. The CDR3 region has the DNA TGCGCCAGCAGTCAATCGATGGGAGGGGACACCGGGGAGCTGTTTTTT.

The chain uses TRBV7-9 and TRBJ1-1; D gene uncertain. Germline CDR1 SEHNR, CDR2 FQNEAQ (reference sequence). The CDR3 sequence is 13 residues long. V lost 1 base and J 7 bases, leaving 10 bases between the germline ends. CDR3 bases: TGTGCCAGCAGCTTAGAAGGAGGGTATGAAGCTTTCTTT. Protein sequence: CASSLEGGYEAFF.

The genes are TRBV12-3 or TRBV12-4 and TRBJ2-5, with 8 bases that match TRBD2. The ends lost 5 bases at V and 0 bases at J; junction bases unmatched: 8. This CDR3 has 16 residues. The CDR3 region has the DNA TGTGCCAGCAGTCCCGGAGTAGCGGGAAACCAAGAGACCCAGTACTTC. Encoded protein: CASSPGVAGNQETQYF.

The chain employs TRBV3-1 and TRBJ1-5; TRBD1 agrees at 7 bases. Germline values: CDR1 LGHDT, CDR2 YNNKEL (reference sequence). J lost 2 bases, V lost 2 bases, and 6 bases had no gene match. CDR3 length equals 16 residues. The CDR3 is CASSQYQGVGNQPQHF. The DNA for the CDR3 is TGTGCCAGCAGCCAATATCAGGGGGTGGGCAATCAGCCCCAGCATTTT.

The V call is TRBV4-1, the J call TRBJ2-3, with TRBD2 matching over 10 bases. Germline V gives CDR1 MGHRA, CDR2 YSYEKL. This CDR3 region has 17 residues. J lost 5 bases, V lost 4 bases, and 12 bases had no gene match. CDR3 loop: CASSPTGAGGQEDTQYF. The CDR3 DNA reads as TGCGCCAGCAGCCCTACGGGAGCGGGGGGGCAGGAAGATACGCAGTATTTT.

This chain joins TRBV6-5 and TRBJ1-5; a weak D match, TRBD1 (6 bases). Germline-derived CDR1 and CDR2 are MNHEY and SVGAGI. The CDR3 covers 14 residues. Trimming stripped 6 bases from V and 3 bases from J, with 12 bases between. This CDR3 is CASSETGPNQPQHF. The CDR3 DNA sequence: TGTGCCAGCAGCGAGACAGGTCCCAATCAGCCCCAGCATTTT.

The chain couples TRBV11-2 to TRBJ1-5; TRBD1 is a possible D gene (6 bases). V was cut by 6 bases and J by 6 bases, with 12 bases left in between. This CDR3 has 13 amino acids. Germline-derived CDR1 and CDR2 are SGHAT and FQNNGV. DNA of the CDR3: TGTGCCAGCAGTTCAGGGGCAGGTCAGCCCCAGCATTTT. This translates into CASSSGAGQPQHF.